This TCR beta chain is from a study of tumour-infiltrating T cells in Burkitt lymphoma. Whole-study context: Repertoire clonality predicted overall and progression-free survival.

Sequencing used immunoSEQ multiplex PCR; TCRdb keeps in-frame clones, though not all of them. Here the sample spans 14,000 or so clones, 30% being singletons. V lost 3 bases and J 2 bases, leaving 10 bases between the germline ends. Germline V gives CDR1 MGHRA, CDR2 YSYEKL. The CDR3 spans 14 residues. The chain couples TRBV4-1 to TRBJ1-2; D is undetermined. The sequenced sample consisted of tumor tissue. This TCR was sampled from a human donor with diffuse large B-cell lymphoma. CDR3 residues: CASSQEQRNYGYTF. DNA for the CDR3: TGCGCCAGCAGCCAGGAACAAAGGAACTATGGCTACACCTTC.